Each of the 2 T cell receptor beta chains below was sequenced from the same sample in a study of T cell clusters in autoimmune cytopenias. TRB was amplified by touch-down multiplex PCR, primer pools A and B combined. Following a re-call of the multiplex PCR reads, TCRdb has one entry per CDR3 protein and lacks DNA. Recorded here are around 7,400 distinct CDR3 sequences; the top ten clones represent 28%. About 37,500 genome equivalents of blood DNA were amplified for TRB. The sample comprised peripheral blood. The source of these receptors is a human donor with an autoimmune cytopenia or autoimmune hepatitis (not recorded which).

The V call is TRBV18, the J call TRBJ1-5. Germline V gene sequence: CDR1 KGHSH, CDR2 LQKENI. The CDR3 contains 16 residues. The CDR3 sequence is CASSPFPTAWDQPQHF.

The rearrangement uses TRBV6-1 and TRBJ1-2; TCRdb's D call of TRBD1 is untestable without DNA. CDR3 length equals 13 residues. Germline CDR1 and CDR2: MNHNS and SASEGT. The CDR3 loop is CASSETGDYGYTF.